The 2 T cell receptor beta chains presented below share a single source sample, sequenced in a study of shared clonotypes between healthy human individuals. The table came from immunoSEQ multiplex PCR; TCRdb's copy has only in-frame clones and leaves some out. The sample shows about 2.3 million clones, 85% to 95% of them seen only once. The sample taken for sequencing was naive CD4+ T cells from PBMCs. Subset meaning: CD45RA+ positively selected. These receptors came from a man in his late teens or twenties in good health. Some clones in this sample may be carry-over from other donors' samples.

The J gene is TRBJ2-7, the V gene TRBV12-1; no check of the table's D call, TRBD2, against the DNA was made. TRBV12-1 is reported as a pseudogene. The CDR3 contains 16 residues. CDR3 loop: CASSLPGRGVGYEQYF. In nucleotides, the CDR3 is TGTGCCAGCAGCTTACCCGGGAGGGGCGTCGGATACGAGCAGTACTTC.

CDR3 sequence: CASRPTAGEGTDTQYF. For the CDR3, the DNA is TGTGCCAGCAGGCCCACAGCGGGAGAGGGCACAGATACGCAGTATTTT. This chain links TRBV5-4 with TRBJ2-3, with 8 positions matching TRBD2. CDR1 is SGHNT and CDR2 is YYREEE in the germline V gene (reference sequence). The ends lost 5 bases at V and 1 base at J; junction bases unmatched: 9. The CDR3 runs to 16 residues.